Detailed here is one T cell receptor (beta chain). It was with unique molecular identifiers that the TCRbeta library was prepared. In TCRdb, the PCR reads were re-called with MiXCR into one record per CDR3 protein. This table has about 610,000 distinct CDR3 sequences, about 10% appearing once. V lost 6 bases and J lost 4; bases outside the gene matches: 10. This CDR3 region has 16 residues. CDR1 and CDR2 (germline): LNHNV, YYDKDF (reference sequence). The data were taken from a study of T-cell reconstitution after alpha-beta-depleted transplantation in children. This TCR was sampled from a human donor who donated a stem cell graft to a child with acute myeloid leukemia. The chain uses TRBV15 and TRBJ1-2; TRBD1 matches at 11 bases. The sample in question was PBMCs from the stem cell graft donor, obtained from the stem cell graft. The CDR3 region has the DNA TGTGCCACCAGGAAGCTAGGACAGGGGGCTGCCTATGGCTACACCTTC. Translating gives CATRKLGQGAAYGYTF. Filled out from reference TRBV15 and TRBJ1-2, the complete variable domain reads DAMVIQNPRYQVTQFGKPVTLSCSQTLNHNVMYWYQQKSSQAPKLLFHYYDKDFNNEADTPDNFQSRRPNTSFCFLDIRSPGLGDTAMYLCATRKLGQGAAYGYTFGSGTRLTVV.